This T cell receptor beta chain derives from a study of shared clonotypes between healthy human individuals. About the study: Donors, aged 18 to 49, were a couple of women and a few men. Study results and caveats: Enrolling few donors narrowed the genetic and exposure-history diversity that was represented.

DNA at around 190 ng, approximately 30,000 T cell genomes, went into sorted-subset replicate PCRs. Only in-frame clones appear in the TCRdb table, and some are missing; sequencing was by immunoSEQ multiplex PCR. Of 550,000 to 750,000 clones listed, around 92% are singletons. Only CD45RO-negative cells positively selected for CCR7 counted as naive CD8 cells, so terminally differentiated effector memory CD45RA+ cells were excluded. Germline V gene sequence: CDR1 MNHNY, CDR2 SVGAGI (reference sequence). V lost 4 bases and J lost 2; bases outside the gene matches: 4. The CDR3 sequence is 16 residues long. In the case of this clone: Antigen specificity is unknown.

This rearrangement joins TRBV6-6 to TRBJ2-2; 10 bases agree with TRBD2. The clonotype was recovered from a man aged 30 to 39 in good health. The sequenced sample was naive CD8+ T cells sorted from blood. The DNA for the CDR3 is TGTGCCAGCAGTTTCCGGACTAGCGGTAACACCGGGGAGCTGTTTTTT. Protein: CASSFRTSGNTGELFF.